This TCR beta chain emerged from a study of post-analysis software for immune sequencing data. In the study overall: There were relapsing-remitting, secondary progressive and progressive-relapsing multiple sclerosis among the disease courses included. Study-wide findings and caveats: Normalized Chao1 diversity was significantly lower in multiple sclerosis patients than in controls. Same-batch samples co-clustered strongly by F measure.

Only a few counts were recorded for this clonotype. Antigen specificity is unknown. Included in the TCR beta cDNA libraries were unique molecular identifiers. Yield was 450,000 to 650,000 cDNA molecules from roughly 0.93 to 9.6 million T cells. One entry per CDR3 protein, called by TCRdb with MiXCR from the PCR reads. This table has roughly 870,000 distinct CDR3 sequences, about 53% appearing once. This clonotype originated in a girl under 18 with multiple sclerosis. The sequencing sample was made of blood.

The CDR3 DNA reads as TGCAGCGTTGAAATTCCAGGCGAGCAGTACTTC. Protein sequence: CSVEIPGEQYF. V usage is TRBV29-1 and J usage is TRBJ2-4; D is uncertain. TRBJ2-7 matches the DNA end more closely, so the J call is doubtful. The CDR3 has 11 amino acids. Per the germline V gene, CDR1 is SQVTM and CDR2 is ANQGSEA.